This TCR beta chain appears in the sequencing data of a study of shared clonotypes between healthy human individuals. The study, taken as a whole, reports: Naive subsets tended to show greater estimated richness than memory subsets.

Turning to this clone: Its specificity is unknown.

An approximately 200 ng quantity of DNA, around 30,000 T cell genomes, went into the sorted-subset replicate PCRs. Authors' methods: In the immunoSEQ data, sequences were junction-only and lacked quality scores, so filtering differed. The protocol was immunoSEQ multiplex PCR, while the TCRdb copy is restricted to in-frame clones and leaves out a portion. From that table come the V and J calls and clone size; the DNA was used to work out D and trimming. The table shows about 1 million clones, with roughly 75% occurring only once. Each sample came from a Caucasian adult donor living in Nashville, Tennessee. This CDR3 is built from 16 residues. Germline V gives CDR1 MDHEN, CDR2 SYDVKM. After removal of 5 bases from V and 4 bases from J, the junction contained 12 bases not matched to a gene.

The sequenced material came from memory CD4+ T cells sorted from blood. As to subset: CD45RA-negative fraction. The chain couples TRBV28 to TRBJ2-3; 7 bases map to TRBD1. This receptor was obtained from a man aged 18 to 35 in good health. CDR3 nucleotide sequence: TGTGCCAGCAGTACGCGACAGGGCCATATAGCAGATACGCAGTATTTT. It specifies CASSTRQGHIADTQYF.